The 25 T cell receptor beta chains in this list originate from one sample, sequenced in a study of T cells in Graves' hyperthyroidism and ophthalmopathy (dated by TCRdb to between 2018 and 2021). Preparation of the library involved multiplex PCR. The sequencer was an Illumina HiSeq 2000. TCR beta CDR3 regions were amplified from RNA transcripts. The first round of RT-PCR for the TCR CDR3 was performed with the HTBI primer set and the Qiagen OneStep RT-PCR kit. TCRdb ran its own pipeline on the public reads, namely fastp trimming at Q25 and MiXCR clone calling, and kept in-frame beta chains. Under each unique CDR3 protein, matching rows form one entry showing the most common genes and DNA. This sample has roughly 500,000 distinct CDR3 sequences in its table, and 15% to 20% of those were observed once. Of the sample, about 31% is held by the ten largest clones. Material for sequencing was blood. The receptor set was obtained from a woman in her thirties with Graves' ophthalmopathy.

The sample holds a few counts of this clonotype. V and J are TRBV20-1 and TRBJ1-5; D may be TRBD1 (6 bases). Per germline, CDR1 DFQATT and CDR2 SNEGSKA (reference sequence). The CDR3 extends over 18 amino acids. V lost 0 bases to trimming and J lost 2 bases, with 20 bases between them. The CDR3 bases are TGCAGTGCTAGAGATGTACCACAGGGATCCGCTGGCAATCAGCCCCAGCATTTT. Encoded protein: CSARDVPQGSAGNQPQHF.

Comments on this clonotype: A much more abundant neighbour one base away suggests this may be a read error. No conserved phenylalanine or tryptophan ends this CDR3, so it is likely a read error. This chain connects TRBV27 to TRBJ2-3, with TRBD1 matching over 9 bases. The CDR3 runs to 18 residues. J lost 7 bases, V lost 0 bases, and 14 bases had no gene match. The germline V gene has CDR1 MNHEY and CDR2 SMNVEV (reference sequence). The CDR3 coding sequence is TGTGCCAGCAGTTTATCATGTTGTTGGGGACAGGGAGGACATACGCAGTATCTT. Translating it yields CASSLSCCWGQGGHTQYL.

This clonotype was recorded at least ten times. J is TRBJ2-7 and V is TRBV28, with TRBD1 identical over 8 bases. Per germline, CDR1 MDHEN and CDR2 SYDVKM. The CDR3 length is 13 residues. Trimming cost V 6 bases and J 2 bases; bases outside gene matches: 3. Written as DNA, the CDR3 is TGTGCCAGCAGCAGGGGGCGGCCCTACGAGCAGTACTTC. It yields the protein CASSRGRPYEQYF.

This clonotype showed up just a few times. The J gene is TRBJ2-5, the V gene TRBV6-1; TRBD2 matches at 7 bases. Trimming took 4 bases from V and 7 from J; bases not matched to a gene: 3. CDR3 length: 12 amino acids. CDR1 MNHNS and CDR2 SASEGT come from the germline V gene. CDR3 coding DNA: TGTGCCAGCAGTGCTCCGGGGGGGACCCAGTACTTC. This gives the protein CASSAPGGTQYF.

Here the CDR3 DNA reads TGTGCCAGCAGAATGGGAATCCCCTATGGCTACACCTTC. As protein: CASRMGIPYGYTF. The chain carries TRBV6-2 or TRBV6-3 and TRBJ1-2, with D unresolved. The V gene lost 6 bases and the J gene lost 4 bases, with 12 bases spanning the gap. Germline-derived CDR1 and CDR2 are MNHEY and SVGEGT. The CDR3 totals 13 residues.

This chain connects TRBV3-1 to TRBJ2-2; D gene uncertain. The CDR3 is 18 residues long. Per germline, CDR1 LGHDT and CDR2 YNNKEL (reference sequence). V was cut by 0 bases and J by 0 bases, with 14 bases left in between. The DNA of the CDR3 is TGTGCCAGCAGCCAAGATCTGGGTGTAGGAGCGAACACCGGGGAGCTGTTTTTT. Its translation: CASSQDLGVGANTGELFF.

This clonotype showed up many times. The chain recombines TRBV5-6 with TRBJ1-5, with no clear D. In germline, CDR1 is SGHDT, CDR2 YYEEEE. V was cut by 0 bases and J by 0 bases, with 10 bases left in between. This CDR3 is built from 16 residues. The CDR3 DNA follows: TGTGCCAGCAGCTTGGCGACGGACTATAGCAATCAGCCCCAGCATTTT. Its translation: CASSLATDYSNQPQHF.

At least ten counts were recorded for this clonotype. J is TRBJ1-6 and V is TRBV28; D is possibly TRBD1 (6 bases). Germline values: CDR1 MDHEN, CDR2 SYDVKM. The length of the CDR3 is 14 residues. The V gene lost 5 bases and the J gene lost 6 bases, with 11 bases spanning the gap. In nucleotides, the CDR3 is TGTGCCAGCAGTCGGGGAGGGGGTAATTCACCCCTCCACTTT. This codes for CASSRGGGNSPLHF.

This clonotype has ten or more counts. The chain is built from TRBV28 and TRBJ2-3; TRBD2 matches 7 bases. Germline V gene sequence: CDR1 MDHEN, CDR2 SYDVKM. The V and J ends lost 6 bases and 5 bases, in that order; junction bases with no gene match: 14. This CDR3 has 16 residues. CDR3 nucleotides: TGTGCCAGCAGGGGAGTCCTAGCGGCTGGGGAAGATACGCAGTATTTT. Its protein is CASRGVLAAGEDTQYF. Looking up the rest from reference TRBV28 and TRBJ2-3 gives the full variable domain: DVKVTQSSRYLVKRTGEKVFLECVQDMDHENMFWYRQDPGLGLRLIYFSYDVKMKEKGDIPEGYSVSREKKERFSLILESASTNQTSMYLCASRGVLAAGEDTQYFGPGTRLTVL.

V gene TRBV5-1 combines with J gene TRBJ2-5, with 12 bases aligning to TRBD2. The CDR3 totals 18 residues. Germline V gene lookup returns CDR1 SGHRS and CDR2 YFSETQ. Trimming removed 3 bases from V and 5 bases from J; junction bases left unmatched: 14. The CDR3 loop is CASSYLGTGLAGSETQYF. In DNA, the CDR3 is TGCGCCAGCAGCTACCTAGGTACGGGACTAGCGGGTAGCGAGACCCAGTACTTC.

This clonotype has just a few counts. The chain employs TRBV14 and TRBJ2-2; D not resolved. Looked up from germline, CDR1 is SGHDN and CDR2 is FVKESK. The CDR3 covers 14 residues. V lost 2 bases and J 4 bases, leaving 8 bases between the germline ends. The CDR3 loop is CASSQNRVTGELFF. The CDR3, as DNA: TGTGCCAGCAGCCAAAACCGGGTCACCGGGGAGCTGTTTTTT.

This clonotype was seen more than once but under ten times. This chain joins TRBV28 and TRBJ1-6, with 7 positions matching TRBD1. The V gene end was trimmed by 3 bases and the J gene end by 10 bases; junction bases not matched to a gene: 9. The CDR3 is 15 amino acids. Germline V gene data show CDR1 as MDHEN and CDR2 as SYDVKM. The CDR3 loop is CASSLWAGTVSPLHF. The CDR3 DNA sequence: TGTGCCAGCAGTTTGTGGGCCGGGACAGTATCACCCCTCCACTTT.

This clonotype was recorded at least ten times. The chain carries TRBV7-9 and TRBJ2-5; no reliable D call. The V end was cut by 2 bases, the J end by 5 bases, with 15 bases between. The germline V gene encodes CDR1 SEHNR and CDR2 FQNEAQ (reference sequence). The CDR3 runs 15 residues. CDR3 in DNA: TGTGCCAGCAGCTTATACGAGATTATGGGGGAGACCCAGTACTTC. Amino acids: CASSLYEIMGETQYF.

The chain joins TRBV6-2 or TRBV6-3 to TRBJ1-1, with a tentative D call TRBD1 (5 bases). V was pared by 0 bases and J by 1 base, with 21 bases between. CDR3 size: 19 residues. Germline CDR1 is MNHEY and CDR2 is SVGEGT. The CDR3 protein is CASSYSYFGAGRGNTEAFF. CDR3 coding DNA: TGTGCCAGCAGTTACTCCTATTTTGGCGCAGGGAGAGGGAACACTGAAGCTTTCTTT.

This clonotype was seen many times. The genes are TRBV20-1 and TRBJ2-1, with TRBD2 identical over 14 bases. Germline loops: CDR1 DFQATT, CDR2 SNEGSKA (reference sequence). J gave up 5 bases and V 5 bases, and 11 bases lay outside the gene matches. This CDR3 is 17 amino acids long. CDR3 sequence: CSAQGLAGDRGDNEQFF. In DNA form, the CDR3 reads TGCAGTGCTCAGGGACTAGCGGGAGATCGGGGGGACAATGAGCAGTTCTTC.

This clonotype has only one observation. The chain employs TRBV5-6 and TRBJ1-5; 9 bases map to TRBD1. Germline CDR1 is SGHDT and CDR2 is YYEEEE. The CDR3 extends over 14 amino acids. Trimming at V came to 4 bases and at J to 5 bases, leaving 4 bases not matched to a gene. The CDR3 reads CASSHRGRYQPQHF. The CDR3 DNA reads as TGTGCCAGCAGCCACAGGGGGCGATATCAGCCCCAGCATTTT.

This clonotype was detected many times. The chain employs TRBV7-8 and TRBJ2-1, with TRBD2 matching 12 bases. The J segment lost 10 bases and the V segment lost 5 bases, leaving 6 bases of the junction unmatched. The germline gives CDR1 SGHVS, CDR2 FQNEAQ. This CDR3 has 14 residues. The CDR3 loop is CASSPPGLAGEQFF. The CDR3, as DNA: TGTGCCAGCAGCCCCCCAGGACTAGCGGGAGAGCAGTTCTTC.

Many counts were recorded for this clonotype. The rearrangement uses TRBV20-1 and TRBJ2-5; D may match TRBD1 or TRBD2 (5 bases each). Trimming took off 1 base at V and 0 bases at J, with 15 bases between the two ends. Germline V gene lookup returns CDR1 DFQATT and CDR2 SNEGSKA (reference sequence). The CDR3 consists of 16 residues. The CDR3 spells CSARGRDGRYQETQYF. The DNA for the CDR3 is TGCAGTGCTAGAGGTCGGGACGGCCGATACCAAGAGACCCAGTACTTC.

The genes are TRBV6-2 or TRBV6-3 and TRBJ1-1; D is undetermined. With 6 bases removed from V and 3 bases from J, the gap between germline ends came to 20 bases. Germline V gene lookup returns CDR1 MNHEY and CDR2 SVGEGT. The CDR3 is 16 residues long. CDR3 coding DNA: TGTGCCAGCAGACGAGGCTACTCCGGCGGCTACACTGAAGCTTTCTTT. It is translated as CASRRGYSGGYTEAFF.

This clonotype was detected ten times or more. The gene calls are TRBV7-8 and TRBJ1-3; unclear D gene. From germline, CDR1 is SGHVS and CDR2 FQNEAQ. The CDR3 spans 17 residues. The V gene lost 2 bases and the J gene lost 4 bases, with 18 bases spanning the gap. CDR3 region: CASSLSQERSSGNTIYF. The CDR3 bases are TGTGCCAGCAGCTTATCCCAGGAGAGATCATCCGGAAACACCATATATTTT.

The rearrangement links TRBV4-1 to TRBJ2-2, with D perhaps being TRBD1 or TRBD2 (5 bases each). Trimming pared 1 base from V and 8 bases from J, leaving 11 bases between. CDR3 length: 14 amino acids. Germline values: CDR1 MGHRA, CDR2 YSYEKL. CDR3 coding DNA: TGCGCCAGCAGCCAAGTCGTGGGGACGGGGGAGCTGTTTTTT. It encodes CASSQVVGTGELFF.

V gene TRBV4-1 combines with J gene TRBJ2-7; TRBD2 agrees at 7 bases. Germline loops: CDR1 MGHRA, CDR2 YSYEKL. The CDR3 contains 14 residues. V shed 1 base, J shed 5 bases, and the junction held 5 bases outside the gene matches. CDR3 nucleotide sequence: TGCGCCAGCAGCCAAGGGCGGGGGAAGGACGAGCAGTACTTC. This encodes CASSQGRGKDEQYF.

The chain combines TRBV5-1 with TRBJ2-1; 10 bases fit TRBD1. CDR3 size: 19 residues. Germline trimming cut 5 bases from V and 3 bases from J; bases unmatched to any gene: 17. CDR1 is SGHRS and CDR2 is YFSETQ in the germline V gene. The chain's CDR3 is CASRPKSGTGADYYNEQFF. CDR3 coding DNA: TGCGCCAGCAGACCCAAATCCGGGACAGGGGCGGATTACTACAATGAGCAGTTCTTC.

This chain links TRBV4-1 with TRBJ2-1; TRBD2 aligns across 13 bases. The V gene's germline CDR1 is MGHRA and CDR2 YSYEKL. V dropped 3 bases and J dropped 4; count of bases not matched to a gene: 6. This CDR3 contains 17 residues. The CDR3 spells CASSQAGLAGVYNEQFF. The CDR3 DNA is TGCGCCAGCAGCCAGGCCGGACTAGCGGGAGTTTACAATGAGCAGTTCTTC.

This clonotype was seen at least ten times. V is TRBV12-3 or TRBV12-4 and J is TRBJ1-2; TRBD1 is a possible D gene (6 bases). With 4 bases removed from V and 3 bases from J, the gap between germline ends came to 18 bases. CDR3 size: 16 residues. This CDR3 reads CASSSPDRSFYYGYTF. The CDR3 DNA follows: TGTGCCAGCAGTTCCCCGGACAGATCTTTTTACTATGGCTACACCTTC.